The next 4 T cell receptor beta chains were all read from a single sample in a study of blood T cells in healthy people across ages. A second roughly 6 to 12 cycle PCR used barcoded and J-beta primers. MiXCR was run by TCRdb on the 5' RACE reads, yielding one entry per CDR3 protein. The sample shows roughly 1.7 million distinct CDR3 sequences, 30% to 35% of them seen only once. The sequencing input was blood. The receptors stem from a woman younger than 45 in good health.

This clonotype was counted only a few times. The V and J genes are TRBV10-2 and TRBJ2-1; 8 bases line up with TRBD2. CDR3 size: 13 residues. The ends lost 2 bases at V and 9 bases at J; junction bases unmatched: 3. CDR1 is WSHSY and CDR2 is SAAADI in the germline V gene. The CDR3 DNA is TGCGCCAGCAGTGAGACCGCGGGGGGTGAGCAGTTCTTC. Its protein product is CASSETAGGEQFF.

The rearrangement links TRBV9 to TRBJ2-1; a possible D gene is TRBD1 (6 bases). The V gene's germline CDR1 is SGDLS and CDR2 YYNGEE. Trimming left V 3 bases short and J 8 bases short, with 27 bases between. This CDR3 contains 18 residues. CDR3 loop: CASSAVTGPPGWGHEQFF. DNA for the CDR3: TGTGCCAGCAGCGCAGTTACCGGCCCACCGGGGTGGGGGCATGAGCAGTTCTTC.

The rearrangement links TRBV11-2 to TRBJ2-5; TRBD2 aligns across 8 bases. CDR3 size: 18 residues. The germline CDR1 and CDR2 sequences are SGHAT and FQNNGV. V shed 4 bases and J 5 bases; nucleotides not matched to a gene: 18. The CDR3 is CASSSAGTRIRAYETQYF. The CDR3 DNA follows: TGTGCCAGCAGCTCAGCCGGGACTAGGATCCGGGCCTATGAGACCCAGTACTTC.

This clonotype was counted once. The J gene is TRBJ1-1, the V gene TRBV28; D unclear. CDR1 MDHEN and CDR2 SYDVKM come from the germline V gene. The CDR3 totals 14 residues. Trimming shortened V by 5 bases and J by 4 bases, and 14 bases separated the two germline ends. CDR3 sequence reads: CASSPMGVSTEAFF. CDR3 DNA: TGTGCCAGCAGTCCCATGGGTGTTTCCACTGAAGCTTTCTTT.